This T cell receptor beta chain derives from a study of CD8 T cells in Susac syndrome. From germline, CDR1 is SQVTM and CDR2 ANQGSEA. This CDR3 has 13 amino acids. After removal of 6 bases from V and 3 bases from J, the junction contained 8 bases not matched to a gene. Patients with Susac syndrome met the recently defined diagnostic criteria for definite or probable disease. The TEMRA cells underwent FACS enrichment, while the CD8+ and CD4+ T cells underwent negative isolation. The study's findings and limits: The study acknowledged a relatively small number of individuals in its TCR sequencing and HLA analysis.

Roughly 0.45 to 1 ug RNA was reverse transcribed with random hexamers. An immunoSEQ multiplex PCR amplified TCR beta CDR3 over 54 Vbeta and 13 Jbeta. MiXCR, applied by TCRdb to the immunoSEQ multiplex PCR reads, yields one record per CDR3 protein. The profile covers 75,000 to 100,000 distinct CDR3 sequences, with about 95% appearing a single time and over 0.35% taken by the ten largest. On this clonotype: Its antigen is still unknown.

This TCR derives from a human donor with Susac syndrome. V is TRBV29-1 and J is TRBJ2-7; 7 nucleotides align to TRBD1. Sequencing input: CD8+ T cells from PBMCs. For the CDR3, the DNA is TGCAGCGTACCGACAGGGATGGGCTACGAGCAGTACTTC. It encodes CSVPTGMGYEQYF.